The 29 T cell receptor beta chains listed next were all sequenced from one sample in a study of blood T cell repertoires in COVID-19. TCRdb's copy holds only in-frame clones and misses some; the assay was immunoSEQ multiplex PCR. This sample has approximately 440,000 clones, with approximately 86% found just once. The sample comprised PBMCs or T cells enriched from blood (not recorded which). The receptors shown here come from a woman between 18 and 30 years old who had recovered from COVID-19.

The sample holds one count of this clone. This chain joins TRBV13 and TRBJ1-3; possible D gene TRBD1, 6 bases. With 5 bases removed from V and 1 base from J, the gap between germline ends came to 21 bases. Germline lookup yields CDR1 PRHDT and CDR2 FYEKMQ (reference sequence). This CDR3 has 18 amino acids. This chain's CDR3 is CASSRGGGTVNSGNTIYF. DNA for the CDR3: TGTGCCAGCAGCCGGGGGGGCGGGACGGTCAATTCTGGAAACACCATATATTTT.

In its sample, this clone was seen once. This rearrangement joins TRBV5-1 to TRBJ2-5; 7 bases are a match to TRBD1. The length of the CDR3 is 13 residues. V trimming: 5 bases; J trimming: 3 bases; junction bases outside the gene matches: 4. The germline V gene encodes CDR1 SGHRS and CDR2 YFSETQ. CDR3 coding DNA: TGCGCCAGCAGTTTAACAGGGGAAGAGACCCAGTACTTC. Translation: CASSLTGEETQYF.

V gene TRBV7-2 combines with J gene TRBJ1-1; D gene unclear. This CDR3 has 13 residues. Germline-derived CDR1 and CDR2 are SGHTA and FQGNSA. V was cut by 3 bases and J by 10 bases, with 15 bases left in between. This CDR3 reads CASSLLGSLGAFF. The CDR3 region has the DNA TGTGCCAGCAGCTTGTTGGGCAGTCTTGGAGCTTTCTTT.

J is TRBJ1-5 and V is TRBV27; D unresolved. The V gene lost 3 bases and the J gene lost 7 bases, with 10 bases spanning the gap. This CDR3 is built from 13 residues. From germline, CDR1 is MNHEY and CDR2 SMNVEV (reference sequence). CDR3 protein: CASSFASGQPQHF. As DNA, the CDR3 is TGTGCCAGCAGTTTCGCCTCGGGGCAGCCCCAGCATTTT.

The J gene is TRBJ1-1, the V gene TRBV10-2; perhaps TRBD1 as D (6 bases). V gave up 3 bases and J gave up 1 base, with 12 bases separating them. Germline V gives CDR1 WSHSY, CDR2 SAAADI. The CDR3 runs to 15 residues. The CDR3 DNA reads TGCGCCAGCAGTGACCGGACAGTTACGAACACTGAAGCTTTCTTT. It specifies CASSDRTVTNTEAFF.

This clone was counted once. CDR3 region: CASSLGGTSGVFNEQFF. The CDR3 nucleotides read TGTGCCAGCAGCCTGGGAGGGACTAGCGGGGTCTTCAATGAGCAGTTCTTC. This chain uses TRBV5-6 with TRBJ2-1; 13 positions match TRBD2. Trimming cost V 4 bases and J 6 bases; bases outside gene matches: 10. Germline assignment: CDR1 SGHDT and CDR2 YYEEEE. This CDR3 has 17 residues.

The gene calls are TRBV19 and TRBJ2-1, with D possibly being TRBD2 (5 bases). Looked up from germline, CDR1 is LNHDA and CDR2 is SQIVND (reference sequence). This CDR3 has 14 amino acids. V was trimmed by 7 bases and J by 9 bases, leaving 19 bases between them. This CDR3 is CASTPTERVGEQFF. The CDR3 DNA is TGTGCCAGTACCCCCACCGAGAGGGTTGGTGAGCAGTTCTTC.

The rearrangement links TRBV9 to TRBJ2-1; the match to TRBD2 covers 8 bases. The CDR3 has 15 amino acids. Germline V lookup: CDR1 SGDLS, CDR2 YYNGEE. V lost 0 bases to trimming and J lost 7 bases; unmatched junction nucleotides: 6. The CDR3 nucleotides are TGTGCCAGCAGCGTAGGCGAGCGGGGGAGGAATGAGCAGTTCTTC. Amino acid sequence: CASSVGERGRNEQFF.

The CDR3 loop reads CAWSRRGGTQETQYF. CDR3 sequence (DNA): TGTGCCTGGAGTCGTCGGGGGGGTACACAAGAGACCCAGTACTTC. V and J are TRBV30 and TRBJ2-5, with 8 bases identical to TRBD2. The CDR3 spans 15 residues. Germline-derived CDR1 and CDR2 are GTSNPN and SVGIG (reference sequence). With 2 bases clipped from V and 2 bases from J, the junction kept 7 bases outside the gene matches.

The rearrangement joins TRBV5-1 to TRBJ2-7; TRBD1 is a possible D gene (5 bases). Germline V gene lookup returns CDR1 SGHRS and CDR2 YFSETQ. This CDR3 has 15 amino acids. Trimming pared 0 bases from V and 4 bases from J, leaving 14 bases between. CDR3 bases: TGCGCCAGCAGCTTGGCAGGGAACCCAGGATACGAGCAGTACTTC. This codes for CASSLAGNPGYEQYF.

The CDR3 sequence is CASSIRQNTEAFF. The CDR3 nucleotides read TGTGCCAGCAGCATCAGACAGAACACTGAAGCTTTCTTT. The J gene is TRBJ1-1, the V gene TRBV7-2; no clear D. V was trimmed by 5 bases and J by 1 base, leaving 8 bases between them. Per germline, CDR1 SGHTA and CDR2 FQGNSA. The CDR3 loop spans 13 amino acids.

V gene TRBV5-6 combines with J gene TRBJ2-5; 10 nucleotides agree with TRBD2. The V segment lost 5 bases and the J segment 3 bases; nucleotides outside the gene matches: 7. Germline CDR1 SGHDT, CDR2 YYEEEE. The CDR3 spans 15 residues. The CDR3 DNA reads as TGTGCCAGCAGTAAGCGGGGGGGCCCAAAAGAGACCCAGTACTTC. The encoded protein is CASSKRGGPKETQYF.

V and J are TRBV15 and TRBJ1-1; no firm D call. Trimming took off 0 bases at V and 3 bases at J, with 23 bases between the two ends. The germline gives CDR1 LNHNV, CDR2 YYDKDF (reference sequence). The CDR3 sequence is 19 residues long. CDR3 loop: CATSRDLVFTLSEYTEAFF. CDR3 DNA: TGTGCCACCAGCAGAGATCTAGTTTTTACCTTGAGCGAATACACTGAAGCTTTCTTT.

The chain combines TRBV10-1 with TRBJ2-1, with 9 nucleotides matching TRBD1. Germline V gene data show CDR1 as WNHNN and CDR2 as SYGVQD (reference sequence). Trimming at V came to 5 bases and at J to 9 bases, leaving 5 bases not matched to a gene. This CDR3 has 13 residues. CDR3 sequence reads: CASSSGQGREQFF. In DNA, the CDR3 is TGCGCCAGCAGTTCCGGACAGGGGCGTGAGCAGTTCTTC.

This clone appeared once. The V and J genes are TRBV7-2 and TRBJ2-3; D is ambiguous. CDR3 length equals 16 residues. Trimming cost V 5 bases and J 1 base, with 16 bases left between them. Germline V lookup: CDR1 SGHTA, CDR2 FQGNSA. CDR3 amino acids: CASSLNKNQRTDTQYF. CDR3 DNA sequence: TGTGCCAGCAGCCTTAACAAAAACCAACGCACAGATACGCAGTATTTT.

The chain is built from TRBV5-1 and TRBJ1-1; D is ambiguous. Germline V lookup: CDR1 SGHRS, CDR2 YFSETQ. This CDR3 has 13 amino acids. The V and J ends lost 1 base and 7 bases respectively, with 11 bases between them. CDR3 in DNA: TGCGCCAGCAGCTTGTTCGTCGAGGGTGAAGCTTTCTTT. Residues: CASSLFVEGEAFF.

The chain couples TRBV5-1 to TRBJ1-1; D not resolved. The CDR3 totals 13 residues. The germline V and J ends were trimmed by 4 bases and 0 bases, with 7 bases remaining between them. Germline loops: CDR1 SGHRS, CDR2 YFSETQ. The CDR3 bases are TGCGCCAGCAGCGGCAACATGAACACTGAAGCTTTCTTT. It encodes CASSGNMNTEAFF.

V gene TRBV5-6 combines with J gene TRBJ1-2, with a possible D match to TRBD1 (5 bases). Germline V CDR1 and CDR2: SGHDT, YYEEEE. V was clipped by 1 base and J by 4 bases, with 8 bases between them. The CDR3 contains 13 residues. As DNA, the CDR3 is TGTGCCAGCAGCTTGCAGGGCGGCTATGGCTACACCTTC. Translated, it gives CASSLQGGYGYTF.

The gene calls are TRBV19 and TRBJ1-6; 7 nucleotides match TRBD1. Germline CDR1 LNHDA, CDR2 SQIVND (reference sequence). The CDR3 length is 14 residues. Unmatched junction bases numbered 2, after V lost 8 bases and J lost 1 base. In DNA form, the CDR3 reads TGTGCCAGTGAACAGGGGTCCTATAATTCACCCCTCCACTTT. This sequence encodes CASEQGSYNSPLHF.

This chain links TRBV7-3 with TRBJ2-2, with 10 bases identical to TRBD2. CDR3 size: 16 residues. Trimming cost V 4 bases and J 6 bases; bases outside gene matches: 8. Germline CDR1 reads SGHTA; CDR2 reads FQGTGA. The CDR3 sequence is CASSSQRGGPAGELFF. The CDR3 DNA reads TGTGCCAGCAGCTCCCAGCGGGGGGGGCCAGCCGGGGAGCTGTTTTTT.

The V and J genes are TRBV19 and TRBJ1-2; 7 bases are a match to TRBD1. CDR1 LNHDA and CDR2 SQIVND come from the germline V gene (reference sequence). This CDR3 region has 15 residues. The J segment lost 0 bases and the V segment lost 4 bases, leaving 5 bases of the junction unmatched. CDR3: CASSRDRDANYGYTF. Written as DNA, the CDR3 is TGTGCCAGTAGTAGAGACAGGGATGCTAACTATGGCTACACCTTC.

The V gene is TRBV7-2, the J gene TRBJ2-7, with 8 bases that match TRBD1. The CDR3 totals 14 residues. Germline trimming cut 0 bases from V and 3 bases from J; bases unmatched to any gene: 1. Germline V gene data show CDR1 as SGHTA and CDR2 as FQGNSA. In DNA, the CDR3 is TGTGCCAGCAGCTTAGCAGGGACAGGCTACGAGCAGTACTTC. Translating it yields CASSLAGTGYEQYF. Complete variable domain (other parts from reference TRBV7-2 and TRBJ2-7): GAGVSQSPSNKVTEKGKDVELRCDPISGHTALYWYRQSLGQGLEFLIYFQGNSAPDKSGLPSDRFSAERTGGSVSTLTIQRTQQEDSAVYLCASSLAGTGYEQYFGPGTRLTVT.

The gene calls are TRBV5-5 and TRBJ1-1; perhaps TRBD1 as D (6 bases). V was cut by 2 bases and J by 6 bases, with 17 bases left in between. Germline lookup yields CDR1 SGHKS and CDR2 YYEKEE (reference sequence). CDR3 size: 15 residues. CDR3 nucleotides: TGTGCCAGCAGCTTATCCATACAGGGAGCCTCTGAAGCTTTCTTT. Translating it yields CASSLSIQGASEAFF.

The chain joins TRBV5-1 to TRBJ2-3, with TRBD2 matching 9 bases. Trimming removed 2 bases from V and 2 bases from J; junction bases left unmatched: 9. The CDR3 contains 17 residues. The germline V gene has CDR1 SGHRS and CDR2 YFSETQ. In DNA form, the CDR3 reads TGCGCCAGCAGCTTCAATCTTGCTAGCGGGGACACAGATACGCAGTATTTT. It encodes CASSFNLASGDTDTQYF.

The chain combines TRBV21-1 with TRBJ2-7; whether TRBD2, the table's D call, matches the DNA was not checked. TRBV21-1 is a listed pseudogene. CDR3 length: 15 residues. The CDR3 loop is CASILRGETPYEQYF. In nucleotides, the CDR3 is TGTGCCAGCATCCTTCGGGGGGAAACCCCCTACGAGCAGTACTTC.

This chain uses TRBV5-1 with TRBJ2-7; a possible D gene is TRBD1 (6 bases). The CDR3 is 14 residues long. Germline CDR1 SGHRS, CDR2 YFSETQ. Trimming left V 6 bases short and J 0 bases short, with 13 bases between. CDR3 region: CASIGQHHSYEQYF. The DNA of the CDR3 is TGCGCCAGCATTGGACAGCACCACTCCTACGAGCAGTACTTC.

The chain carries TRBV4-1 and TRBJ2-3; no firm D call. CDR3 size: 13 residues. Germline V CDR1 and CDR2: MGHRA, YSYEKL. With 1 base removed from V and 6 bases from J, the gap between germline ends came to 8 bases. The CDR3 spells CASSQVELDTQYF. CDR3 DNA: TGCGCCAGCAGCCAAGTAGAGTTGGATACGCAGTATTTT.

The rearrangement links TRBV7-2 to TRBJ1-2; 9 bases match TRBD1. CDR1 is SGHTA and CDR2 is FQGNSA in the germline V gene. CDR3 length equals 14 residues. Trimming removed 5 bases from V and 5 bases from J; junction bases left unmatched: 6. The CDR3 DNA reads as TGTGCCAGCAGCCCGAACGGACAGGGGTATGGCTACACCTTC. Its translation: CASSPNGQGYGYTF. The entire variable domain, with the rest obtained from reference TRBV7-2 and TRBJ1-2, is as follows: GAGVSQSPSNKVTEKGKDVELRCDPISGHTALYWYRQSLGQGLEFLIYFQGNSAPDKSGLPSDRFSAERTGGSVSTLTIQRTQQEDSAVYLCASSPNGQGYGYTFGSGTRLTVV.

This chain links TRBV19 with TRBJ2-3; 8 bases fit TRBD2. Unmatched junction bases numbered 19, after V lost 7 bases and J lost 4 bases. Germline CDR1 reads LNHDA; CDR2 reads SQIVND (reference sequence). This CDR3 region has 18 residues. The CDR3 is CASKNRGYGGGHADTQYF. CDR3 bases: TGTGCCAGTAAGAATCGGGGATACGGGGGGGGCCATGCAGATACGCAGTATTTT.